Listed here are 17 T cell receptor beta chains from one sample, sequenced in a study of OX40 agonist ivuxolimab in advanced cancers. Data came from immunoSEQ multiplex PCR; TCRdb stores just in-frame clones and leaves some out. The table records around 100,000 clones, roughly 89% of them present only once. The material was CD4+ or CD8+ T cells sorted from blood, obtained in a trial of the OX40 agonist ivuxolimab. Receptor source: an adult with an advanced solid tumor such as melanoma, head and neck, liver or kidney cancer.

V usage is TRBV10-3 and J usage is TRBJ2-5; D gene ambiguous. V lost 0 bases, J lost 2 bases, and 10 bases lay in between. Germline V gene sequence: CDR1 ENHRY, CDR2 SYGVKD. This CDR3 region has 15 residues. The CDR3 sequence: CAISESKGVQETQYF. The CDR3 DNA reads TGTGCCATCAGTGAGTCGAAAGGTGTTCAAGAGACCCAGTACTTC.

Only a few counts were recorded for this clone. The chain recombines TRBV7-9 with TRBJ1-1; D possibly corresponds to TRBD1 (5 bases). The germline V gene encodes CDR1 SEHNR and CDR2 FQNEAQ (reference sequence). The CDR3 covers 14 residues. The V end lost 5 bases, the J end lost 2 bases, and 12 bases lay between the germline ends. CDR3 in amino acids: CASSLTGGNTEAFF. CDR3 nucleotides: TGTGCCAGCAGCCTTACTGGGGGAAACACTGAAGCTTTCTTT.

This chain links TRBV30 with TRBJ2-7; a weak D match, TRBD1 (6 bases). Germline lookup yields CDR1 GTSNPN and CDR2 SVGIG (reference sequence). The CDR3 consists of 15 residues. V was cut by 0 bases and J by 2 bases, with 14 bases left in between. This chain's CDR3 is CAWSVLGAGAYEQYF. In DNA form, the CDR3 reads TGTGCCTGGAGTGTTTTGGGGGCAGGGGCCTACGAGCAGTACTTC.

The chain recombines TRBV9 with TRBJ2-1; D remains ambiguous. Trimming shortened V by 0 bases and J by 5 bases, and 6 bases separated the two germline ends. This CDR3 has 13 amino acids. Germline CDR1 reads SGDLS; CDR2 reads YYNGEE. The CDR3: CASSVDWDNEQFF. The CDR3 DNA is TGTGCCAGCAGCGTAGATTGGGACAATGAGCAGTTCTTC.

This sequence joins TRBV7-9 and TRBJ2-7; possible D gene TRBD1, 6 bases. Germline V gene lookup returns CDR1 SEHNR and CDR2 FQNEAQ (reference sequence). Trimming cost V 5 bases and J 5 bases, with 16 bases left between them. The CDR3 covers 14 residues. The CDR3 nucleotides read TGTGCCAGCAGCCTTACAGGGTCTTTCGACGAGCAGTACTTC. Translated: CASSLTGSFDEQYF.

The V and J genes are TRBV7-8 and TRBJ2-3; 7 bases fit TRBD2. Losses at the gene ends were 5 bases for V and 6 bases for J; bases not matched to a gene: 14. This CDR3 comprises 16 residues. CDR1 is SGHVS and CDR2 is FQNEAQ in the germline V gene. Here the CDR3 reads CASSQRVGGGIDTQYF. The CDR3, as DNA: TGTGCCAGCAGCCAACGCGTGGGCGGGGGAATTGATACGCAGTATTTT.

This chain's CDR3 is CASRPGFLGSYEQYF. CDR3 DNA sequence: TGTGCCAGCAGGCCCGGCTTCCTCGGCTCCTACGAGCAGTACTTC. The chain combines TRBV6-5 with TRBJ2-7; D not certain. With 6 bases removed from V and 0 bases from J, the gap between germline ends came to 15 bases. CDR1 and CDR2 from the germline V gene are MNHEY and SVGAGI. CDR3 length equals 15 residues.

The gene calls are TRBV5-1 and TRBJ2-3; 11 bases fit TRBD2. Per germline, CDR1 SGHRS and CDR2 YFSETQ. Unmatched junction bases numbered 5, after V lost 2 bases and J lost 6 bases. The CDR3 runs to 15 residues. In DNA form, the CDR3 reads TGCGCCAGCAGCTTCTTAGCGGGAGGGCCGGATACGCAGTATTTT. It yields the protein CASSFLAGGPDTQYF.

The chain links TRBV27 to TRBJ2-1; TRBD1 might be the D (6 bases). Germline lookup yields CDR1 MNHEY and CDR2 SMNVEV (reference sequence). The CDR3 runs to 14 residues. V was shortened by 4 bases and J by 4 bases, with 11 bases between the two germline ends. CDR3 sequence reads: CASSWAGVYNEQFF. CDR3 DNA sequence: TGTGCCAGCAGTTGGGCAGGGGTATACAATGAGCAGTTCTTC.

This chain links TRBV19 with TRBJ2-1; D not certain. With 6 bases removed from V and 5 bases from J, the gap between germline ends came to 14 bases. CDR3 length: 14 amino acids. Germline CDR1 LNHDA, CDR2 SQIVND (reference sequence). As DNA, the CDR3 is TGTGCCAGTAGGAAGGAGAGGCAGAACAATGAGCAGTTCTTC. This codes for CASRKERQNNEQFF.

The chain combines TRBV2 with TRBJ2-1, with TRBD1 identical over 7 bases. With V trimmed by 3 bases and J by 4 bases, 3 bases remained unmatched. CDR1 SNHLY and CDR2 FYNNEI come from the germline V gene. CDR3 length: 14 amino acids. In DNA, the CDR3 is TGTGCCAGCAGTGACGGGACAGAGTACAATGAGCAGTTCTTC. Residues: CASSDGTEYNEQFF.

The chain has TRBV2 and TRBJ2-5; TRBD1 aligns across 8 bases. CDR1 and CDR2 (germline): SNHLY, FYNNEI. V lost 4 bases to trimming and J lost 0 bases; unmatched junction nucleotides: 10. This CDR3 is 17 amino acids long. Here the CDR3 reads CASSGDRSDWNQETQYF. CDR3 nucleotides: TGTGCCAGCAGTGGGGACAGGAGCGACTGGAACCAAGAGACCCAGTACTTC.

The V gene is TRBV6-6, the J gene TRBJ1-1; D call uncertain. Germline CDR1 reads MNHNY; CDR2 reads SVGAGI (reference sequence). This CDR3 has 12 amino acids. Trimming cost V 3 bases and J 3 bases, with 5 bases left between them. The CDR3 coding sequence is TGTGCCAGCAGTTATAAGGACACTGAAGCTTTCTTT. It specifies CASSYKDTEAFF.

This clone was seen only once. V gene TRBV19 combines with J gene TRBJ2-7; D possibly corresponds to TRBD2 (6 bases). The V gene lost 10 bases and the J gene lost 3 bases, with 22 bases spanning the gap. This CDR3 is 15 amino acids long. The germline V gene encodes CDR1 LNHDA and CDR2 SQIVND (reference sequence). The CDR3 loop is CATSISAGLSYEQYF. CDR3 in DNA: TGTGCCACCAGTATTTCGGCGGGGCTTAGCTACGAGCAGTACTTC. The variable domain in full, with the rest retrieved from reference TRBV19 and TRBJ2-7, is DGGITQSPKYLFRKEGQNVTLSCEQNLNHDAMYWYRQDPGQGLRLIYYSQIVNDFQKGDIAEGYSVSREKKESFPLTVTSAQKNPTAFYLCATSISAGLSYEQYFGPGTRLTVT.

The genes are TRBV10-1 and TRBJ1-6; TRBD1 agrees at 7 bases. The germline gives CDR1 WNHNN, CDR2 SYGVQD (reference sequence). The CDR3 runs to 13 residues. J was trimmed by 8 bases and V by 8 bases; bases with no gene match: 6. CDR3 sequence reads: CASSTGVDSPLHF. The CDR3 coding sequence is TGCGCCAGCTCAACAGGGGTCGATTCACCCCTCCACTTT.

The count of this clone is one. The chain combines TRBV27 with TRBJ1-1; D might be TRBD1 (5 bases). Germline V CDR1 and CDR2: MNHEY, SMNVEV (reference sequence). The CDR3 has 15 residues. The ends were cut back, 0 bases at V and 5 bases at J, with 13 bases in the middle. Here the CDR3 DNA reads TGTGCCAGCAGTTTATCCGCAGGGATGATGACTGAAGCTTTCTTT. This gives the protein CASSLSAGMMTEAFF.

The chain couples TRBV5-1 to TRBJ2-5; 8 nucleotides align to TRBD2. The CDR3 totals 14 residues. V gave up 0 bases and J gave up 5 bases; unmatched junction bases: 3. Germline CDR1 reads SGHRS; CDR2 reads YFSETQ. The DNA for the CDR3 is TGCGCCAGCAGCTTGGGACTAGCGAGGGAGACCCAGTACTTC. Residues: CASSLGLARETQYF. Looking up the rest from reference TRBV5-1 and TRBJ2-5 gives the full variable domain: KAGVTQTPRYLIKTRGQQVTLSCSPISGHRSVSWYQQTPGQGLQFLFEYFSETQRNKGNFPGRFSGRQFSNSRSEMNVSTLELGDSALYLCASSLGLARETQYFGPGTRLLVL.